A single sample is the source of the 25 T cell receptor beta chains below, sequenced in a study of T cell changes during pregnancy in multiple sclerosis. Sequencing was performed with immunoSEQ multiplex PCR; in TCRdb, only in-frame clones are kept and a portion is missing. The sample has about 40,000 clones, about 92% seen once. Sequences were derived from CD8+ T cells from peripheral blood mononuclear cells, sampled in the third trimester of pregnancy. The origin of the receptors is a female donor with multiple sclerosis, enrolled in a pregnancy study.

This clone was seen more than once but under ten times. The chain is built from TRBV15 and TRBJ1-2, with no clear D. Per the germline V gene, CDR1 is LNHNV and CDR2 is YYDKDF (reference sequence). The CDR3 is 14 amino acids. Deletions cut 3 bases from V and 7 bases from J, with 15 bases between. The CDR3 spells CATSRALAGSGYTF. CDR3 sequence (DNA): TGTGCCACCAGCAGGGCCCTCGCGGGGAGTGGCTACACCTTC.

This clone is a singleton in its sample. V and J are TRBV6-5 and TRBJ1-2, with D maybe TRBD1 (6 bases). V lost 0 bases, J lost 2 bases, and 7 bases lay in between. The CDR3 has 14 amino acids. CDR1 and CDR2 (germline): MNHEY, SVGAGI. Here the CDR3 DNA reads TGTGCCAGCAGTTACTCAGGACAGAACTATGGCTACACCTTC. Its protein product is CASSYSGQNYGYTF.

The chain joins TRBV15 to TRBJ1-4; D remains ambiguous. The V gene lost 5 bases and the J gene lost 11 bases, with 18 bases spanning the gap. In germline, CDR1 is LNHNV, CDR2 YYDKDF (reference sequence). This CDR3 comprises 14 residues. The CDR3: CATSGKLEATKLFF. CDR3 in DNA: TGTGCCACCAGCGGGAAATTGGAGGCGACGAAACTGTTTTTT.

CDR3 amino acids: CASSEAQSEGNYGYTF. The CDR3 DNA sequence: TGTGCCAGCAGTGAAGCGCAATCGGAGGGCAACTATGGCTACACCTTC. This chain uses TRBV2 with TRBJ1-2; D gene ambiguous. The CDR3 spans 16 residues. In germline, CDR1 is SNHLY, CDR2 FYNNEI. V was clipped by 0 bases and J by 2 bases, with 13 bases between them. Filled out from reference TRBV2 and TRBJ1-2, the complete variable domain reads EPEVTQTPSHQVTQMGQEVILRCVPISNHLYFYWYRQILGQKVEFLVSFYNNEISEKSEIFDDQFSVERPDGSNFTLKIRSTKLEDSAMYFCASSEAQSEGNYGYTFGSGTRLTVV.

The V gene is TRBV7-9, the J gene TRBJ1-1, with D possibly being TRBD1 (5 bases). Germline V gene data show CDR1 as SEHNR and CDR2 as FQNEAQ (reference sequence). There are 13 residues in the CDR3. The ends were cut back, 4 bases at V and 6 bases at J, with 12 bases in the middle. The DNA for the CDR3 is TGTGCCAGCAGCTGGGGGGAGCTGGCTGAAGCTTTCTTT. Translated: CASSWGELAEAFF.

The V gene is TRBV15, the J gene TRBJ1-2; possibly TRBD1 for D (5 bases). V gave up 5 bases and J gave up 8 bases, with 21 bases separating them. CDR1 is LNHNV and CDR2 is YYDKDF in the germline V gene (reference sequence). This CDR3 has 15 residues. The CDR3 DNA reads as TGTGCCACCAGCCCCCCCGGGCAGGGATCGCGCGGCTACACCTTC. Its translation: CATSPPGQGSRGYTF. Complete variable domain (other parts from reference TRBV15 and TRBJ1-2): DAMVIQNPRYQVTQFGKPVTLSCSQTLNHNVMYWYQQKSSQAPKLLFHYYDKDFNNEADTPDNFQSRRPNTSFCFLDIRSPGLGDTAMYLCATSPPGQGSRGYTFGSGTRLTVV.

The rearrangement uses TRBV27 and TRBJ1-6; no clear D. CDR1 is MNHEY, CDR2 SMNVEV, per germline (reference sequence). This CDR3 is built from 14 residues. Between the trimmed V and J ends, which lost 4 bases and 5 bases, there was a span of 9 bases. CDR3 coding DNA: TGTGCCAGCAGTTCCGGACTGAATAATTCACCCCTCCACTTT. Its translation: CASSSGLNNSPLHF.

The rearrangement links TRBV6-5 to TRBJ1-1; 9 bases line up with TRBD1. With 5 bases clipped from V and 4 bases from J, the junction kept 2 bases outside the gene matches. The CDR3 has 13 residues. Germline V CDR1 and CDR2: MNHEY, SVGAGI. CDR3 nucleotides: TGTGCCAGCAGTACGACAGGGGGCACTGAAGCTTTCTTT. Translation gives CASSTTGGTEAFF.

The chain couples TRBV7-2 to TRBJ2-7; tentative D call: TRBD1 (6 bases). This CDR3 region has 13 residues. Germline loops: CDR1 SGHTA, CDR2 FQGNSA. V lost 4 bases, J lost 4 bases, and 11 bases lay in between. The CDR3 DNA is TGTGCCAGCAGCTCAGGGACACCTTACGAGCAGTACTTC. As protein: CASSSGTPYEQYF.

The chain uses TRBV6-1 and TRBJ1-1, with no clear D. V lost 2 bases and J 8 bases, leaving 15 bases between the germline ends. CDR1 and CDR2 from the germline V gene are MNHNS and SASEGT. The CDR3 is made up of 14 amino acids. The CDR3 DNA is TGTGCCAGCAGTGAACTGGAGGCGCCCGACGAAGCTTTCTTT. It encodes CASSELEAPDEAFF.

The chain is built from TRBV15 and TRBJ2-5; D may be TRBD2 (6 bases). Trimming cost V 3 bases and J 8 bases, with 22 bases left between them. Germline-derived CDR1 and CDR2 are LNHNV and YYDKDF (reference sequence). CDR3 size: 16 residues. The CDR3 bases are TGTGCCACCAGCAGGATAGGAGGGGAGGACTTAAAAACCCAGTACTTC. Residues: CATSRIGGEDLKTQYF.

This chain links TRBV5-1 with TRBJ1-1; D gene uncertain. CDR3 length: 13 residues. Germline lookup yields CDR1 SGHRS and CDR2 YFSETQ. V lost 1 base to trimming and J lost 5 bases, with 9 bases between them. CDR3 sequence reads: CASSLLGGTEAFF. DNA for the CDR3: TGCGCCAGCAGCTTGCTCGGCGGGACTGAAGCTTTCTTT.

The chain is built from TRBV13 and TRBJ2-7, with 7 bases identical to TRBD2. This CDR3 is built from 13 residues. V dropped 4 bases and J dropped 4; count of bases not matched to a gene: 4. Germline-derived CDR1 and CDR2 are PRHDT and FYEKMQ (reference sequence). DNA for the CDR3: TGTGCCAGCAGCTCCCTCGGGGGGTACGAGCAGTACTTC. Translated, it gives CASSSLGGYEQYF.

This chain joins TRBV10-3 and TRBJ2-7, with TRBD1 matching over 7 bases. Germline lookup yields CDR1 ENHRY and CDR2 SYGVKD. The length of the CDR3 is 15 residues. The trim removed 3 bases at V and 4 bases at J, leaving 9 bases unmatched. The CDR3 region has the DNA TGTGCCATCAGTGATCTGGACAGGTCCCTGTACGAGCAGTACTTC. It translates to CAISDLDRSLYEQYF.

This chain joins TRBV15 and TRBJ2-7; D gene ambiguous. V was cut by 6 bases and J by 4 bases, with 10 bases left in between. This CDR3 contains 12 residues. Germline V lookup: CDR1 LNHNV, CDR2 YYDKDF (reference sequence). The DNA for the CDR3 is TGTGCCACCAGTCAGTGGTCGTACGAGCAGTACTTC. Translating it yields CATSQWSYEQYF.

The rearrangement uses TRBV13 and TRBJ2-2, with 8 bases aligning to TRBD2. Germline CDR1 PRHDT, CDR2 FYEKMQ (reference sequence). V shed 5 bases and J 4 bases; nucleotides not matched to a gene: 3. The CDR3 is 14 residues long. The CDR3 protein is CASSQTSVTGELFF. CDR3 DNA: TGTGCCAGCAGCCAGACTAGCGTCACCGGGGAGCTGTTTTTT.

The V and J genes are TRBV9 and TRBJ2-1; D might be TRBD2 (6 bases). The CDR3 runs to 16 residues. V was pared by 3 bases and J by 8 bases, with 21 bases between. The germline gives CDR1 SGDLS, CDR2 YYNGEE. CDR3 sequence reads: CASSGNRETSMDEQFF. The CDR3 DNA follows: TGTGCCAGCAGCGGGAACCGTGAAACTAGCATGGATGAGCAGTTCTTC. The entire variable domain, with the rest obtained from reference TRBV9 and TRBJ2-1, is as follows: DSGVTQTPKHLITATGQRVTLRCSPRSGDLSVYWYQQSLDQGLQFLIQYYNGEERAKGNILERFSAQQFPDLHSELNLSSLELGDSALYFCASSGNRETSMDEQFFGPGTRLTVL.

The chain links TRBV11-1 to TRBJ1-2; no clear D gene. This CDR3 spans 12 amino acids. CDR1 is SGHAT, CDR2 FQDESV, per germline (reference sequence). V was pared by 2 bases and J by 7 bases, with 8 bases between. The CDR3 reads CASSLSGSGYTF. For the CDR3, the DNA is TGTGCCAGCAGCTTATCCGGGTCTGGCTACACCTTC.

V gene TRBV12-5 combines with J gene TRBJ2-5; D may be TRBD2 (6 bases). CDR1 and CDR2 (germline): LGHNT, FRNRAP. This CDR3 is 13 amino acids long. The V end lost 3 bases, the J end lost 2 bases, and 7 bases lay between the germline ends. The DNA for the CDR3 is TGTGCTAGTGGTTTTGGGGGGCAAGAGACCCAGTACTTC. Its translation: CASGFGGQETQYF.

This rearrangement joins TRBV14 to TRBJ2-7; 8 bases agree with TRBD1. Germline V gene data show CDR1 as SGHDN and CDR2 as FVKESK. Unmatched junction bases numbered 10, after V lost 6 bases and J lost 0 bases. CDR3 length: 16 residues. The CDR3 here is CASRGQEGSDSYEQYF. CDR3 in DNA: TGTGCCAGCAGGGGACAGGAGGGGAGCGACTCCTACGAGCAGTACTTC.

The chain uses TRBV5-6 and TRBJ2-5; perhaps TRBD1 as D (6 bases). The CDR3 length is 15 residues. Trimming shortened V by 0 bases and J by 1 base, and 10 bases separated the two germline ends. The germline CDR1 and CDR2 sequences are SGHDT and YYEEEE. CDR3 DNA sequence: TGTGCCAGCAGCTTGGGAACACAGGGCCAAGAGACCCAGTACTTC. This sequence encodes CASSLGTQGQETQYF.

The chain combines TRBV13 with TRBJ1-1; D ambiguous. Germline CDR1 reads PRHDT; CDR2 reads FYEKMQ (reference sequence). This CDR3 is built from 14 residues. Deletions cut 5 bases from V and 6 bases from J, with 16 bases between. As DNA, the CDR3 is TGTGCCAGCAGCCCGACGATAGGTAGCGCTGAAGCTTTCTTT. Amino acid sequence: CASSPTIGSAEAFF.

Only one count was recorded for this clone. The chain uses TRBV6-5 and TRBJ2-3; D might be TRBD1 (6 bases). Per germline, CDR1 MNHEY and CDR2 SVGAGI. This CDR3 region has 15 residues. V was cut by 5 bases and J by 5 bases, with 17 bases left in between. The CDR3 DNA sequence: TGTGCCAGCAGTGGGACGACAGGCAGGGAAGATACGCAGTATTTT. As protein: CASSGTTGREDTQYF.

This clone has a single count. The chain combines TRBV27 with TRBJ2-7, with TRBD1 matching 7 bases. V was pared by 6 bases and J by 1 base, with 3 bases of the junction left unmatched. The CDR3 is 13 residues long. Germline V lookup: CDR1 MNHEY, CDR2 SMNVEV (reference sequence). CDR3 loop: CASSDRESYEQYF. CDR3 DNA: TGTGCCAGCAGCGACAGGGAATCCTACGAGCAGTACTTC.

The chain employs TRBV2 and TRBJ1-5; D might be TRBD1 (6 bases). The ends were cut back, 3 bases at V and 3 bases at J, with 15 bases in the middle. Germline V gene lookup returns CDR1 SNHLY and CDR2 FYNNEI. This CDR3 is 16 amino acids long. The CDR3 nucleotides are TGTGCCAGCAGTGATGGGGGGGGCAGGGTCAATCAGCCCCAGCATTTT. Translation gives CASSDGGGRVNQPQHF.